Listed below are T cell receptor beta chains from one sample, sequenced in a study of T cell changes during pregnancy in multiple sclerosis. Sequencing used immunoSEQ multiplex PCR; TCRdb keeps in-frame clones, though not all of them. Of 85,000 to 130,000 clones listed, 94% are singletons. Material: peripheral blood, obtained before pregnancy. These receptors all come from a female donor with multiple sclerosis, enrolled in a pregnancy study. Each CDR3 is given with its conserved first and last residue. Fields, in order: CDR3 DNA, CDR3 protein, clone size, V gene, J gene, CDR3 length, D gene. D genes are given only for firm matches. Size is stated for part of the rows, as once, few or many counts, or as a class when the clone is expanded.

CDR3nt: TGTGCCAGCAGCTTAGCTAGCGGGAGATACACCGGGGAGCTGTTTTTT; CDR3aa: CASSLASGRYTGELFF; abundance: .; v_gene: TRBV11-3; j_gene: TRBJ2-2; len: 16; d_gene: TRBD2
CDR3nt: TGTGCCAGCAGTGATTATGGCGGGAAGACCTACGAGCAGTACTTC; CDR3aa: CASSDYGGKTYEQYF; abundance: .; v_gene: TRBV25-1; j_gene: TRBJ2-7; len: 15; d_gene: .
CDR3nt: TGTGCCAGCAGCAAACAGGGCAGGCGAACCTACGAGCAGTACTTC; CDR3aa: CASSKQGRRTYEQYF; abundance: .; v_gene: TRBV21-1; j_gene: TRBJ2-7; len: 15; d_gene: .
CDR3nt: TGTGCCTGGAGCTGGGCAGGGAGGTACGAGCAGTACTTC; CDR3aa: CAWSWAGRYEQYF; abundance: .; v_gene: TRBV30; j_gene: TRBJ2-7; len: 13; d_gene: .
CDR3nt: TGTGCCAGCACCCCGACTAGCGGGTTGACCGGGGAGCTGTTTTTT; CDR3aa: CASTPTSGLTGELFF; abundance: .; v_gene: TRBV6-1; j_gene: TRBJ2-2; len: 15; d_gene: TRBD2
CDR3nt: TGTGCCTGGAGTCCCATACAGGGCCTAGAAGCTTTCTTT; CDR3aa: CAWSPIQGLEAFF; abundance: .; v_gene: TRBV30; j_gene: TRBJ1-1; len: 13; d_gene: .
CDR3nt: TGTGCCAGCAGTGGACAGGGAAAGGGCTACACCTTC; CDR3aa: CASSGQGKGYTF; abundance: .; v_gene: TRBV6-1; j_gene: TRBJ1-2; len: 12; d_gene: TRBD1
CDR3nt: TGTGCCAGCACTGACGGACACTACGAGCAGTACTTC; CDR3aa: CASTDGHYEQYF; abundance: few; v_gene: TRBV25-1; j_gene: TRBJ2-7; len: 12; d_gene: .
CDR3nt: TGCGCCAGCGAACCCCGGCCCGGGACAGGGGCTTACAATGAGCAGTTCTTC; CDR3aa: CASEPRPGTGAYNEQFF; abundance: .; v_gene: TRBV5-1; j_gene: TRBJ2-1; len: 17; d_gene: TRBD1
CDR3nt: TGTGCCAGCAGCGCACCCGGGACTTTTTACAATGAGCAGTTCTTC; CDR3aa: CASSAPGTFYNEQFF; abundance: .; v_gene: TRBV7-9; j_gene: TRBJ2-1; len: 15; d_gene: .
CDR3nt: TGTGCCAGCAGCCGAATGGGACTAGCGTACTACGAGCAGTACTTC; CDR3aa: CASSRMGLAYYEQYF; abundance: .; v_gene: TRBV28; j_gene: TRBJ2-7; len: 15; d_gene: TRBD2
CDR3nt: TGCGCCAGCAGCACTAGCGGGAGGCCTAGCACAGATACGCAGTATTTT; CDR3aa: CASSTSGRPSTDTQYF; abundance: .; v_gene: TRBV5-1; j_gene: TRBJ2-3; len: 16; d_gene: TRBD2
CDR3nt: TGTGCCAGCAGCCCCGGGGGCGGGAGTGGAGAGACCCAGTACTTC; CDR3aa: CASSPGGGSGETQYF; abundance: .; v_gene: TRBV9; j_gene: TRBJ2-5; len: 15; d_gene: .
CDR3nt: TGTGCCAGCAGCGTAGCTAGCGACAATGAGCAGTTCTTC; CDR3aa: CASSVASDNEQFF; abundance: .; v_gene: TRBV9; j_gene: TRBJ2-1; len: 13; d_gene: .
CDR3nt: TGTGCCAGCAGCGAACCGGGACTAGCGGGAAGGGAGCAGTTCTTC; CDR3aa: CASSEPGLAGREQFF; abundance: .; v_gene: TRBV9; j_gene: TRBJ2-1; len: 15; d_gene: TRBD2
CDR3nt: TGTGCCAGCAGTCTCCGGGACAGGGTCGTCGGGGAGCTGTTTTTT; CDR3aa: CASSLRDRVVGELFF; abundance: .; v_gene: TRBV28; j_gene: TRBJ2-2; len: 15; d_gene: TRBD1
CDR3nt: TGCGCCAGCACTGTGGGGGCGCGAACTGAAGCTTTCTTT; CDR3aa: CASTVGARTEAFF; abundance: .; v_gene: TRBV5-1; j_gene: TRBJ1-1; len: 13; d_gene: .
CDR3nt: TGTGCCAGCAGTTACGGTCGGGGGTACGAGCAGTACTTC; CDR3aa: CASSYGRGYEQYF; abundance: .; v_gene: TRBV6-5; j_gene: TRBJ2-7; len: 13; d_gene: .
CDR3nt: TGTGCCAGCAGCTTCCCCAACAGGGCCGGGGAGCTGTTTTTT; CDR3aa: CASSFPNRAGELFF; abundance: .; v_gene: TRBV5-4; j_gene: TRBJ2-2; len: 14; d_gene: .
CDR3nt: TGCGCCAGCAGCCAAGACGCCCACGGGGGAGTAAAACTGTTTTTT; CDR3aa: CASSQDAHGGVKLFF; abundance: .; v_gene: TRBV4-1; j_gene: TRBJ1-4; len: 15; d_gene: .
CDR3nt: TGCGCCAGCAGCCCCCCAGGGGGAGCTAACTATGGCTACACCTTC; CDR3aa: CASSPPGGANYGYTF; abundance: .; v_gene: TRBV4-1; j_gene: TRBJ1-2; len: 15; d_gene: TRBD1
CDR3nt: TGTGCCAGCAGCCCCGGGCTAGCGGGATGGGACTTCCAAGAGACCCAGTACTTC; CDR3aa: CASSPGLAGWDFQETQYF; abundance: once; v_gene: TRBV9; j_gene: TRBJ2-5; len: 18; d_gene: TRBD2
CDR3nt: TGTGCCAGCAGCTCTGGACTAGGCTCCTACGAGCAGTACTTC; CDR3aa: CASSSGLGSYEQYF; abundance: .; v_gene: TRBV5-6; j_gene: TRBJ2-7; len: 14; d_gene: TRBD2
CDR3nt: TGTGCCAGCAGTTTAAAACCGGCAGATACGCAGTATTTT; CDR3aa: CASSLKPADTQYF; abundance: .; v_gene: TRBV27; j_gene: TRBJ2-3; len: 13; d_gene: .
CDR3nt: TGTGCCAGCAGCTCCTTAGGGACAGGCGATGAAAAACTGTTTTTT; CDR3aa: CASSSLGTGDEKLFF; abundance: .; v_gene: TRBV28; j_gene: TRBJ1-4; len: 15; d_gene: TRBD1
CDR3nt: TGCGCCAGCGCGGTGGGGGACTCGGGGGGACAAGATACGCAGTATTTT; CDR3aa: CASAVGDSGGQDTQYF; abundance: .; v_gene: TRBV5-1; j_gene: TRBJ2-3; len: 16; d_gene: .
CDR3nt: TGTGCCTGGGGACTAGCGGGGACCAGGGGGGCCCGGGAGCTGTTTTTT; CDR3aa: CAWGLAGTRGARELFF; abundance: .; v_gene: TRBV30; j_gene: TRBJ2-2; len: 16; d_gene: TRBD2
CDR3nt: TGTGCCAGCAGTTTAGAGCGGGAGGTCTACGAGCAGTACTTC; CDR3aa: CASSLEREVYEQYF; abundance: .; v_gene: TRBV28; j_gene: TRBJ2-7; len: 14; d_gene: TRBD2
CDR3nt: TGTGCCAGCAGCCCCAACGGGGCGGGGAAAGAGACCCAGTACTTC; CDR3aa: CASSPNGAGKETQYF; abundance: .; v_gene: TRBV13; j_gene: TRBJ2-5; len: 15; d_gene: .
CDR3nt: TGCGCCAGCAGCCAAGATTATGGGACTAGTCATGAGCAGTTCTTC; CDR3aa: CASSQDYGTSHEQFF; abundance: .; v_gene: TRBV4-3; j_gene: TRBJ2-1; len: 15; d_gene: TRBD2
CDR3nt: TGTGCCAGCAGGGGACAGGGAGATTCACCCCTCCACTTT; CDR3aa: CASRGQGDSPLHF; abundance: .; v_gene: TRBV2; j_gene: TRBJ1-6; len: 13; d_gene: TRBD1
CDR3nt: TGTGCCACCACCCAGGGCAGTAACTATGGCTACACCTTC; CDR3aa: CATTQGSNYGYTF; abundance: .; v_gene: TRBV5-4; j_gene: TRBJ1-2; len: 13; d_gene: .
CDR3nt: TGTGCCAGTAGTATGGCGGGAGACACCGGGGAGCTGTTTTTT; CDR3aa: CASSMAGDTGELFF; abundance: .; v_gene: TRBV19; j_gene: TRBJ2-2; len: 14; d_gene: TRBD2
CDR3nt: TGTGCCAGCAGCTCCGGACAGAACACTGAAGCTTTCTTT; CDR3aa: CASSSGQNTEAFF; abundance: .; v_gene: TRBV9; j_gene: TRBJ1-1; len: 13; d_gene: .
CDR3nt: TGTGCCTCGGCGGGGCGTAGCAATCAGCCCCAGCATTTT; CDR3aa: CASAGRSNQPQHF; abundance: .; v_gene: TRBV2; j_gene: TRBJ1-5; len: 13; d_gene: .
CDR3nt: TGTGCCAGCAGCCGGCAGGGGGCGCGAAAGTTTGGCTACACCTTC; CDR3aa: CASSRQGARKFGYTF; abundance: .; v_gene: TRBV28; j_gene: TRBJ1-2; len: 15; d_gene: TRBD1
CDR3nt: TGTGCCAGCAGCCCCCTAGCGGATAACACCGGGGAGCTGTTTTTT; CDR3aa: CASSPLADNTGELFF; abundance: .; v_gene: TRBV7-6; j_gene: TRBJ2-2; len: 15; d_gene: TRBD2
CDR3nt: TGTGCCAGTAGTCTAGCGGGAGTACAGTACAATGAGCAGTTCTTC; CDR3aa: CASSLAGVQYNEQFF; abundance: once; v_gene: TRBV19; j_gene: TRBJ2-1; len: 15; d_gene: TRBD2
CDR3nt: TGTGCCAGCGGGGGGGGCGGGAGAGGCACCGGGGAGCTGTTTTTT; CDR3aa: CASGGGGRGTGELFF; abundance: .; v_gene: TRBV2; j_gene: TRBJ2-2; len: 15; d_gene: .